The 8 T cell receptor beta chains below come from one sample, sequenced in a study of shared clonotypes between healthy human individuals. The data were produced by immunoSEQ multiplex PCR, yet TCRdb's version contains in-frame clones alone and is incomplete. The sample records roughly 500,000 clones, approximately 95% being singletons. The sequenced sample was naive CD4+ T cells sorted from blood. The subset is: CD45RA+ positively selected. The receptors shown here come from a woman aged 25 to 39 in good health.

This chain connects TRBV5-1 to TRBJ2-2; 13 bases align to TRBD2. This CDR3 contains 16 residues. The germline V gene encodes CDR1 SGHRS and CDR2 YFSETQ. The V segment lost 7 bases and the J segment 6 bases; nucleotides outside the gene matches: 9. The CDR3 DNA reads TGCGCCAGCGGAGGACTAGCGGGAGTATTGGCCGGGGAGCTGTTTTTT. This gives the protein CASGGLAGVLAGELFF. The full variable domain, in which reference TRBV5-1 and TRBJ2-2 provide the parts outside the CDR3, is KAGVTQTPRYLIKTRGQQVTLSCSPISGHRSVSWYQQTPGQGLQFLFEYFSETQRNKGNFPGRFSGRQFSNSRSEMNVSTLELGDSALYLCASGGLAGVLAGELFFGEGSRLTVL.

CDR3 in DNA: TGTGCCAGTAGTCTCCTGGGGGATAGACTGTTTTTT. It yields the protein CASSLLGDRLFF. The V and J genes are TRBV19 and TRBJ1-4; tentative D call: TRBD1 (5 bases). CDR1 is LNHDA, CDR2 SQIVND, per germline (reference sequence). The CDR3 is made up of 12 amino acids. The ends were cut back, 5 bases at V and 13 bases at J, with 14 bases in the middle.

This clone was found once. J is TRBJ2-5 and V is TRBV15; D unclear. With 0 bases removed from V and 2 bases from J, the gap between germline ends came to 7 bases. Germline CDR1 and CDR2: LNHNV and YYDKDF (reference sequence). There are 14 residues in the CDR3. The CDR3 sequence is CATSRDLGQETQYF. The CDR3 bases are TGTGCCACCAGCAGAGATTTGGGGCAAGAGACCCAGTACTTC. Full variable domain (rest looked up from reference TRBV15 and TRBJ2-5): DAMVIQNPRYQVTQFGKPVTLSCSQTLNHNVMYWYQQKSSQAPKLLFHYYDKDFNNEADTPDNFQSRRPNTSFCFLDIRSPGLGDTAMYLCATSRDLGQETQYFGPGTRLLVL.

The chain carries TRBV28 and TRBJ2-1; 12 positions agree with TRBD2. This CDR3 region has 13 residues. CDR1 and CDR2 from the germline V gene are MDHEN and SYDVKM. V was clipped by 7 bases and J by 9 bases; unmatched bases: 4. CDR3 sequence reads: CASTSGRASEQFF. For the CDR3, the DNA is TGTGCCAGCACTAGCGGGAGGGCCAGTGAGCAGTTCTTC. Full variable domain (missing parts from reference TRBV28 and TRBJ2-1): DVKVTQSSRYLVKRTGEKVFLECVQDMDHENMFWYRQDPGLGLRLIYFSYDVKMKEKGDIPEGYSVSREKKERFSLILESASTNQTSMYLCASTSGRASEQFFGPGTRLTVL.

V and J are TRBV2 and TRBJ2-6; the D call may be TRBD1 or TRBD2 (5 bases each). Deletions cut 8 bases from V and 2 bases from J, with 7 bases between. This CDR3 contains 13 residues. CDR1 and CDR2 (germline): SNHLY, FYNNEI. The CDR3 nucleotides read TGTGCCAGCTCGGGACCTGGGGCCAACGTCCTGACTTTC. This codes for CASSGPGANVLTF.

This chain uses TRBV10-1 with TRBJ1-3; TRBD1 might be the D (5 bases). The V end lost 4 bases, the J end lost 0 bases, and 13 bases lay between the germline ends. There are 16 residues in the CDR3. Germline CDR1 WNHNN, CDR2 SYGVQD (reference sequence). The CDR3 loop is CASSVGALSSGNTIYF. In DNA form, the CDR3 reads TGCGCCAGCAGTGTTGGGGCCTTATCCTCTGGAAACACCATATATTTT.

This chain uses TRBV7-2 with TRBJ2-7; D gene uncertain. CDR1 and CDR2 from the germline V gene are SGHTA and FQGNSA. V was clipped by 3 bases and J by 3 bases, with 3 bases between them. This CDR3 region has 11 residues. The CDR3 bases are TGTGCCAGCAGCTTGAACTACGAGCAGTACTTC. Translation: CASSLNYEQYF.

The rearrangement links TRBV5-4 to TRBJ1-3; TRBD1 might be the D (5 bases). The V end was cut by 2 bases, the J end by 4 bases, with 16 bases between. The germline CDR1 and CDR2 sequences are SGHNT and YYREEE (reference sequence). This CDR3 spans 16 amino acids. DNA for the CDR3: TGTGCCAGCAGCTTTATGGGAGGGGTAATGGGAAACACCATATATTTT. It is translated as CASSFMGGVMGNTIYF.